The rows below give T cell receptor beta chains drawn from one sample of a study of blood T cell repertoires in COVID-19. The protocol was immunoSEQ multiplex PCR, while the TCRdb copy is restricted to in-frame clones and leaves out a portion. The sample lists about 330,000 clones; 86% were seen once. The sample taken for sequencing was peripheral blood. Receptors originate from a woman in her forties or fifties with acute or convalescent COVID-19. CDR3s include the opening cysteine and the closing phenylalanine or tryptophan. Each record gives: J gene, clone size, D gene, CDR3 length, V gene, CDR3 protein, CDR3 DNA. A D gene is named only where the DNA matches it firmly. Expanded clones get a size class; other rows say once, few or many, or leave the size out.

>TRBJ1-1|-|-|14|TRBV7-2
CASSFQGQGTEAFF
TGTGCCAGCAGCTTTCAGGGGCAGGGCACTGAAGCTTTCTTT
>TRBJ2-7|-|TRBD2|15|TRBV5-4
CASSLRRESIYEQYF
TGTGCCAGCAGCTTGCGGCGGGAGAGTATCTACGAGCAGTACTTC
>TRBJ1-2|-|TRBD1|14|TRBV27
CASSPRTGNYGYTF
TGTGCCAGCAGTCCGCGGACAGGGAACTATGGCTACACCTTC
>TRBJ1-1|once|-|14|TRBV7-2
CASSFRGVNTEAFF
TGTGCCAGCAGCTTTAGGGGCGTGAACACTGAAGCTTTCTTT
>TRBJ2-1|once|TRBD2|15|TRBV9
CASSVVSGISNEQFF
TGTGCCAGCAGCGTAGTCAGCGGGATCAGCAATGAGCAGTTCTTC
>TRBJ1-1|-|-|13|TRBV3-1/TRBV3-2
CASSQGRVGFGFF
TGTGCCAGCAGCCAAGGCAGGGTGGGTTTCGGTTTCTTT
>TRBJ2-1|-|-|13|TRBV15
CATSSTSYNEQFF
TGTGCCACCAGCAGTACTAGTTACAATGAGCAGTTCTTC
>TRBJ2-1|few|-|17|TRBV11-2
CASSLRPDRGSYNEQFF
TGTGCCAGCAGCTTAAGGCCGGATCGGGGCTCCTACAATGAGCAGTTCTTC
>TRBJ2-3|-|TRBD2|16|TRBV5-6
CASSSRDYLRTDTQYF
TGTGCCAGCAGCTCCCGGGACTACCTTAGAACAGATACGCAGTATTTT
>TRBJ2-7|-|-|14|TRBV15
CATSSPGQIYEQYF
TGTGCCACCAGCTCCCCGGGACAAATCTACGAGCAGTACTTC
>TRBJ2-3|once|TRBD2|17|TRBV19
CASSDRGLAESTDTQYF
TGTGCCAGTAGTGATCGCGGACTAGCGGAGAGCACAGATACGCAGTATTTT
>TRBJ2-7|-|TRBD2|14|TRBV9
CASSPGGRRGEQYF
TGTGCCAGCAGCCCGGGGGGGAGAAGGGGCGAGCAGTACTTC
>TRBJ2-3|-|-|16|TRBV9
CASSVFSGQTTDTQYF
TGTGCCAGCAGCGTTTTCAGTGGACAGACCACAGATACGCAGTATTTT
>TRBJ1-3|-|-|13|TRBV27
CASSFTFGDTIYF
TGTGCCAGCAGCTTCACCTTCGGGGACACCATATATTTT
>TRBJ1-1|-|TRBD1|13|TRBV7-9
CASSLIGTAEAFF
TGTGCCAGCAGCTTAATAGGGACAGCTGAAGCTTTCTTT
>TRBJ2-7|-|-|12|TRBV28
CASSFVRYEQYF
TGTGCCAGCAGTTTTGTTCGCTACGAGCAGTACTTC
>TRBJ1-4|-|-|13|TRBV28
CASSLNREEKLFF
TGTGCCAGCAGTTTAAACAGGGAAGAAAAACTGTTTTTT
>TRBJ1-5|few|-|14|TRBV7-2
CASSRSYSNQPQHF
TGTGCCAGCAGCCGTTCCTATAGCAATCAGCCCCAGCATTTT
>TRBJ1-1|-|-|14|TRBV9
CASSVGRKNTEAFF
TGTGCCAGCAGCGTTGGGAGAAAGAACACTGAAGCTTTCTTT
>TRBJ1-5|-|TRBD1|15|TRBV6-6
CASSYPDRDNQPQHF
TGTGCCAGCAGTTACCCAGACAGGGACAATCAGCCCCAGCATTTT
>TRBJ2-7|-|TRBD2|14|TRBV2
CASRQTSVSYEQYF
TGTGCCAGCAGGCAGACTAGCGTGTCCTACGAGCAGTACTTC
>TRBJ1-2|-|TRBD1|13|TRBV19
CASNSGTAGGYTF
TGTGCCAGTAATTCCGGGACAGCAGGCGGCTACACCTTC
>TRBJ1-4|-|TRBD1|14|TRBV7-2
CASSTTGGAEKLFF
TGTGCCAGCAGCACCACAGGGGGCGCGGAAAAACTGTTTTTT
>TRBJ2-2|-|-|16|TRBV4-1
CASSQGGYVVAGELFF
TGCGCCAGCAGCCAAGGGGGCTACGTAGTGGCCGGGGAGCTGTTTTTT
>TRBJ1-4|once|TRBD1|14|TRBV6-5
CASSPQGTNEKLFF
TGTGCCAGCAGTCCACAGGGGACTAATGAAAAACTGTTTTTT
>TRBJ1-5|-|-|15|TRBV18
CASSPTGGGNQPQHF
TGTGCCAGCTCACCAACGGGGGGAGGCAATCAGCCCCAGCATTTT
>TRBJ1-3|-|-|14|TRBV27
CASSSLDRRNTIYF
TGTGCCAGCAGTTCCCTCGACAGGCGAAACACCATATATTTT